This T cell receptor (beta chain) came from a study of OX40 agonist ivuxolimab in advanced cancers. Study background: A diagnosis of hepatocellular carcinoma, melanoma, renal cell or head and neck cancer was present in dose-escalation patients. Earlier treatment with anti-PD-1, anti-PD-L1 or anti-CTLA-4 was permitted, and less than 50% had received some.

Only in-frame clones appear in the TCRdb table, and some are missing; sequencing was by immunoSEQ multiplex PCR. The sample includes about 81,000 clones, roughly 80% of them seen just once. Concerning this clone: Its antigen remains unidentified.

V was clipped by 1 base and J by 3 bases, with 13 bases between them. CDR1 is SQVTM and CDR2 is ANQGSEA in the germline V gene. The CDR3 spans 14 residues. Study-wide findings and caveats: At doses 0.1 to 3.0 mg/kg, CD4+ and CD8+ clones expanded.

The material sequenced was CD4+ or CD8+ T cells sorted from blood, taken in a trial of the OX40 agonist ivuxolimab. The receptor comes from an adult with an advanced solid tumor such as melanoma, head and neck, liver or kidney cancer. The chain combines TRBV29-1 with TRBJ2-7; D is unresolved. CDR3 amino acids: CSVEVGRMNYEQYF. Here the CDR3 DNA reads TGCAGCGTTGAAGTTGGCAGGATGAACTACGAGCAGTACTTC.